This T cell receptor (beta chain) was observed in a study of T cells in Graves' hyperthyroidism and ophthalmopathy. Across the whole study: Peripheral blood was collected at initial diagnosis, before any treatment.

Remarks on this clonotype: The antigen is undetermined.

Study-level results: Blood held most thyroid clonotypes expanded above 0.001 frequency.

From RNA transcripts, TCR beta CDR3 regions were amplified. HTBI primers were used for first-round RT-PCR of the TCR CDR3. TCRdb fed the multiplex PCR reads into MiXCR, producing one record per CDR3 protein. Of hundreds of thousands of distinct CDR3 sequences in the sample, under 25% were seen once. The CDR3 is 15 residues long. Germline trimming cut 6 bases from V and 4 bases from J; bases unmatched to any gene: 12. The chain is built from TRBV12-3 or TRBV12-4 and TRBJ2-7, with 7 bases aligning to TRBD2. Sequenced: blood. This TCR was sampled from a man aged 25-40 years with Graves' ophthalmopathy. In nucleotides, the CDR3 is TGTGCCAGCAGACCTGCCGGGACTATAAAATACGAGCAGTACTTC. It is translated as CASRPAGTIKYEQYF.